This T cell receptor beta chain is from a study of blood T cell repertoires in COVID-19 (dated by TCRdb to about 2020). Describing the broader study: Collaborator samples came from the United States, Italy and Spain and covered acute and convalescent phases of COVID-19. The dataset comprised deeply sampled blood TCRbeta repertoires from subjects exposed to, actively infected with, or recovered from COVID-19. The samples were drawn from the first 160 participants of the ongoing ImmuneRACE study and from about 1,200 subjects provided by 6 global collaborators. The prospective study material was composed of cDNA or gDNA derived from T cells, B-cell-depleted T cells, or PBMCs. The repertoires were made available in a free public database intended to serve as a resource for research on the immune response to SARS-CoV-2. Nearly every sample came with metadata listing a de-identified subject ID, COVID-19 status, age in years and sex. Where available, HLA class I and class II types were taken from metadata supplied by the sample provider and were not determined by assay-based typing. What the work shows at the level of the full study, not this receptor alone: Clinical and demographic metadata were provided uncurated, with the amount varying by source and participant.

Including the terminal cysteine and phenylalanine, the CDR3 comprises 17 residues. Only the CDR3 DNA stays, 51 bases, in frame from base 1. As encoded in the germline V gene, CDR1 is MDHEN while CDR2 is SYDVKM. After removal of 2 bases from V and 0 bases from J, the junction retains 7 bases not matched to a gene. TCRbeta CDR3 regions were amplified from genomic DNA using the immunoSEQ Assay, a bias-controlled multiplex PCR. The authors' analysis ran thus. The number of nucleated cells in each sample was estimated from the amplification of reference gene primers within the assay. To quantify the absolute abundance of each unique TCRbeta CDR3 rearrangement, sequence reads were collapsed and filtered. Productive Simpson clonality was computed per sample as the square root of Simpson's diversity index over productive rearrangements. TCRdb re-hosts the immuneACCESS table, in-frame sequences only. Its copies lack some clones; in the studies checked, an unresolved V gene accounts for under half of them, and the cause for the rest is not known. V and J calls and clone size follow that table, whereas D and trimming were derived from the DNA. The sample records approximately 23,000 clones, around 90% of which are singletons. 2.7% of the sample lies in the top ten.

Whole blood was collected in K2EDTA tubes by collaborating institutions according to the institutions' own protocols. For TCRbeta analysis, collaborator samples were shipped as frozen whole blood, as isolated PBMCs, or as DNA extracted from either sample type. This clone came up once. This receptor's antigen is unknown. It has no much larger one-base neighbor in the sample; base qualities were not kept. The receptor comes from a man in his sixties or seventies with acute or convalescent COVID-19. The specimen sequenced was peripheral blood. This sequence uses TRBV28 and TRBJ1-3; 7 nucleotides in the junction match TRBD1. The nucleotide sequence is given as TGTGCCAGCAGTTTAATGAACAGGGGCCTCTCTGGAAACACCATATATTTT. Translated, this is CASSLMNRGLSGNTIYF. The variable domain in full, with residues beyond the CDR3 obtained from the reference TRBV28 and TRBJ1-3 genes, is DVKVTQSSRYLVKRTGEKVFLECVQDMDHENMFWYRQDPGLGLRLIYFSYDVKMKEKGDIPEGYSVSREKKERFSLILESASTNQTSMYLCASSLMNRGLSGNTIYFGEGSWLTVV.